Given below is one T cell receptor (beta chain) in context. Its antigen is unknown. Trimming at V came to 5 bases and at J to 7 bases, leaving 9 bases not matched to a gene. The CDR3 has 15 amino acids. The germline gives CDR1 SGHAT, CDR2 FQNNGV. The method was immunoSEQ multiplex PCR; TCRdb's version includes in-frame clones alone and lacks a portion of them. Counted here are roughly 20,000 clones, roughly 80% occurring once; the ten biggest clones make up under 25%. This entry comes from a study of somatic mutations in cytotoxic T cells in rheumatoid arthritis. Study-level points and caveats: Among rheumatoid arthritis patients and age-matched healthy controls, CD8+ T-cell clonality was not significantly different.

Isolating CD4+ and CD8+ cells involved positive magnetic bead selection on an AutoMACS. Their purity was then checked by flow cytometry. The chain has TRBV11-2 and TRBJ2-1; 9 bases agree with TRBD2. The sequenced sample was CD8+ T cells sorted from blood. This receptor was obtained from a woman aged 60-75 years in good health. In nucleotides, the CDR3 is TGTGCCAGCAGCCCGTTGGGCGGGAGGGCTAATGAGCAGTTCTTC. Residues: CASSPLGGRANEQFF.